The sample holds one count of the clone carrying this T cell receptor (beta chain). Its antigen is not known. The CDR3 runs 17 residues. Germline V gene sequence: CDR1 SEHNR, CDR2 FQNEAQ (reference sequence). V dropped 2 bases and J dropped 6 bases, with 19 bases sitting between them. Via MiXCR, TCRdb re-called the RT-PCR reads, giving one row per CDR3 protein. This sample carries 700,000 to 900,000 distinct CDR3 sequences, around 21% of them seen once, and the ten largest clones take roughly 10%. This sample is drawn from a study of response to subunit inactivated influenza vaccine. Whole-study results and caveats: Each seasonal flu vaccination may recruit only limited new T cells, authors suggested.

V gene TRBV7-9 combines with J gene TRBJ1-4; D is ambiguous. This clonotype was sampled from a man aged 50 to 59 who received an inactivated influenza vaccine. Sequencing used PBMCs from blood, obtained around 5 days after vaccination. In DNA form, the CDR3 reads TGTGCCAGCAGCTTATCTCTGCGACATCGGCCCCATGAAAAACTGTTTTTT. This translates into CASSLSLRHRPHEKLFF.